These 5 T cell receptor beta chains share one sample of origin, sequenced in a study of T cell responses to AZD1222 COVID-19 vaccine. Profiled with immunoSEQ multiplex PCR; TCRdb holds only in-frame clones, not every one. The profile covers approximately 130,000 clones, with 92% appearing a single time and 0.8% to 1.1% taken by the ten largest. Sample: peripheral blood, taken on day 0 of AZD1222 vaccination. The receptor set was obtained from an adult in good health.

The chain joins TRBV29-1 to TRBJ2-1; 12 bases agree with TRBD2. The CDR3 covers 14 residues. The V gene's germline CDR1 is SQVTM and CDR2 ANQGSEA. J was trimmed by 9 bases and V by 0 bases; bases with no gene match: 3. In nucleotides, the CDR3 is TGCAGCGTTGAAGAAGGACTAGCGGGAATTGAGCAGTTCTTC. Its translation is CSVEEGLAGIEQFF.

The chain couples TRBV5-6 to TRBJ2-7; unclear D gene. From germline, CDR1 is SGHDT and CDR2 YYEEEE. CDR3 length: 12 residues. The ends were cut back, 4 bases at V and 2 bases at J, with 7 bases in the middle. The CDR3 spells CASSPGAYEQYF. In DNA form, the CDR3 reads TGTGCCAGCAGCCCTGGAGCCTACGAGCAGTACTTC.

The CDR3 DNA reads TGTGCCAGTAGTCGAATGGACAGGGGGATGAACACTGAAGCTTTCTTT. Translating gives CASSRMDRGMNTEAFF. The V call is TRBV19, the J call TRBJ1-1; 10 nucleotides align to TRBD1. Trimming at V came to 5 bases and at J to 0 bases, leaving 6 bases not matched to a gene. Germline V gene sequence: CDR1 LNHDA, CDR2 SQIVND (reference sequence). The CDR3 runs to 16 residues.

This chain joins TRBV18 and TRBJ2-2; 12 nucleotides agree with TRBD1. V shed 3 bases, J shed 7 bases, and the junction held 3 bases outside the gene matches. Germline V gene lookup returns CDR1 KGHSH and CDR2 LQKENI. This CDR3 contains 15 residues. The CDR3 spells CASSPGTGGIGELFF. CDR3 DNA: TGTGCCAGCTCACCTGGGACAGGGGGCATCGGGGAGCTGTTTTTT.

The V call is TRBV20-1, the J call TRBJ2-1; 12 bases align to TRBD2. CDR3 length: 16 amino acids. V was pared by 3 bases and J by 7 bases, with 10 bases of the junction left unmatched. Germline CDR1 reads DFQATT; CDR2 reads SNEGSKA (reference sequence). The DNA of the CDR3 is TGCAGTGCTAGTCGACTAGCGGGAGTTGCTTGGAATGAGCAGTTCTTC. Translated: CSASRLAGVAWNEQFF.